Shown below are 30 T cell receptor beta chains from a single sample sequenced in a study of regulatory T cells in long-lasting Graves disease. The time point was: newly diagnosed GD, antithyroid drugs for less than 3 months. Extracted RNA from PBMCs served as the source of the TCR library. Relying on iRepertoire HTBI primers and Arm-PCR of CDR3 regions, the team built TCR beta libraries. TCRdb re-derived calls from the multiplex PCR reads in MiXCR, one entry per CDR3 protein. This table holds about 500,000 distinct CDR3 sequences, approximately 12% found once. These data were also reused for a study on T cells in Graves' hyperthyroidism and ophthalmopathy.

The sample consisted of peripheral blood mononuclear cells (PBMCs), taken at new diagnosis, from a patient treated with antithyroid drugs. The receptor set was obtained from a woman in her twenties or thirties with Graves disease.

This clonotype showed up many times. The chain carries TRBV9 and TRBJ2-2; the D gene is possibly TRBD2 (5 bases). The germline V and J ends were trimmed by 0 bases and 7 bases, with 13 bases remaining between them. The V gene's germline CDR1 is SGDLS and CDR2 YYNGEE. The CDR3 is made up of 15 amino acids. The CDR3 sequence: CASSVEGVRNGELFF. The CDR3 DNA is TGTGCCAGCAGCGTAGAGGGAGTTCGGAACGGGGAGCTGTTTTTT.

The CDR3 DNA reads as TGTGCCAGCAGTAACAGGAGATGGGAAGCTTTCTTT. Translating gives CASSNRRWEAFF. The rearrangement links TRBV6-2 or TRBV6-3 to TRBJ1-1, with D perhaps TRBD1 (5 bases). V lost 5 bases and J 8 bases, leaving 12 bases between the germline ends. Germline CDR1 reads MNHEY; CDR2 reads SVGEGT. The CDR3 covers 12 residues.

This chain links TRBV7-9 with TRBJ1-3, with unresolved D. V lost 4 bases and J 0 bases, leaving 10 bases between the germline ends. The CDR3 runs to 15 residues. CDR1 and CDR2 (germline): SEHNR, FQNEAQ (reference sequence). The CDR3 region has the DNA TGTGCCAGCAGCTCCGACTGGTACTCTGGAAACACCATATATTTT. This codes for CASSSDWYSGNTIYF.

This clonotype was recorded at least ten times. The V gene is TRBV7-2, the J gene TRBJ2-1; 12 positions agree with TRBD2. Germline CDR1 is SGHTA and CDR2 is FQGNSA. The CDR3 covers 18 residues. The V segment lost 0 bases and the J segment 7 bases; nucleotides outside the gene matches: 10. CDR3 amino acids: CASSLADTGLAGPNEQFF. The CDR3 coding sequence is TGTGCCAGCAGCTTAGCGGATACGGGACTAGCGGGCCCTAATGAGCAGTTCTTC.

The V and J genes are TRBV7-9 and TRBJ2-7, with a tentative D call TRBD1 (5 bases). Looked up from germline, CDR1 is SEHNR and CDR2 is FQNEAQ (reference sequence). The CDR3 runs 14 residues. V lost 7 bases and J 2 bases, leaving 15 bases between the germline ends. The CDR3 nucleotides are TGTGCCAGCACACCGGGCCAGGGTGCCTACGAGCAGTACTTC. Translating it yields CASTPGQGAYEQYF.

This clonotype has just a few counts. V gene TRBV19 combines with J gene TRBJ2-7; D might be TRBD1 (6 bases). The CDR3 totals 15 residues. Per the germline V gene, CDR1 is LNHDA and CDR2 is SQIVND (reference sequence). The V end lost 3 bases, the J end lost 3 bases, and 15 bases lay between the germline ends. The CDR3 loop reads CASSIPGGAGYEQYF. Here the CDR3 DNA reads TGTGCCAGTAGTATTCCTGGGGGCGCGGGCTACGAGCAGTACTTC.

This clonotype was found many times. The chain has TRBV27 and TRBJ2-6; D is possibly TRBD1 (5 bases). This CDR3 comprises 15 residues. Germline CDR1 MNHEY, CDR2 SMNVEV (reference sequence). Trimming removed 8 bases from V and 1 base from J, with 12 bases in between. The CDR3 DNA follows: TGTGCCAGCGGAAAAGGGGCATCTGGGGCCAACGTCCTGACTTTC. Translating gives CASGKGASGANVLTF.

This clonotype was recorded many times. This chain joins TRBV20-1 and TRBJ1-2; D might be TRBD1 (6 bases). The germline CDR1 and CDR2 sequences are DFQATT and SNEGSKA (reference sequence). The germline V and J ends were trimmed by 2 bases and 2 bases, with 6 bases remaining between them. This CDR3 has 12 amino acids. In DNA, the CDR3 is TGCAGTGCTAGACAGGGGAACTATGGCTACACCTTC. Protein: CSARQGNYGYTF.

This clonotype has a handful of counts. The chain joins TRBV30 to TRBJ1-6; the D is unclear. Germline-derived CDR1 and CDR2 are GTSNPN and SVGIG (reference sequence). V was cut by 0 bases and J by 0 bases, with 18 bases left in between. This CDR3 region has 19 residues. The CDR3 loop reads CAWSVLRRLHSSYNSPLHF. DNA for the CDR3: TGTGCCTGGAGTGTACTCCGGAGGCTCCATAGCTCCTATAATTCACCCCTCCACTTT.

The table lists this clonotype with many counts. V and J are TRBV10-3 and TRBJ1-1, with D perhaps matching TRBD1 (5 bases). Trimming cost V 5 bases and J 0 bases, with 7 bases left between them. Germline V gives CDR1 ENHRY, CDR2 SYGVKD. CDR3 size: 13 residues. CDR3 sequence: CAISQGLNTEAFF. CDR3 DNA: TGTGCCATCAGTCAGGGCCTGAACACTGAAGCTTTCTTT.

This clonotype was picked up many times. The chain recombines TRBV28 with TRBJ1-5; tentative D call: TRBD1 (5 bases). Trimming stripped 5 bases from V and 11 bases from J, with 13 bases between. CDR1 is MDHEN and CDR2 is SYDVKM in the germline V gene. The CDR3 extends over 12 amino acids. The CDR3 bases are TGTGCCAGCAGTCCCCATGGGGGGGCCCAGCATTTT. This sequence encodes CASSPHGGAQHF.

The gene calls are TRBV3-1 and TRBJ2-6, with no clear D. CDR1 is LGHDT and CDR2 is YNNKEL in the germline V gene (reference sequence). V gave up 0 bases and J gave up 2 bases, with 14 bases separating them. The CDR3 is made up of 18 amino acids. CDR3 region: CASSQEPEPAPGANVLTF. For the CDR3, the DNA is TGTGCCAGCAGCCAAGAACCCGAACCAGCACCTGGGGCCAACGTCCTGACTTTC. The full variable domain, rest sourced from reference TRBV3-1 and TRBJ2-6, is DTAVSQTPKYLVTQMGNDKSIKCEQNLGHDTMYWYKQDSKKFLKIMFSYNNKELIINETVPNRFSPKSPDKAHLNLHINSLELGDSAVYFCASSQEPEPAPGANVLTFGAGSRLTVL.

This clonotype has more than one count but fewer than ten. This CDR3 is CASSFLGGSNQPQHF. The CDR3 nucleotides are TGTGCCAGCAGTTTTCTGGGGGGGAGCAATCAGCCCCAGCATTTT. The V and J genes are TRBV6-2 or TRBV6-3 and TRBJ1-5; a weak D match, TRBD1 (5 bases). The CDR3 spans 15 residues. V was shortened by 4 bases and J by 1 base, with 11 bases between the two germline ends. Germline-derived CDR1 and CDR2 are MNHEY and SVGEGT.

This clonotype has at least ten counts. This rearrangement joins TRBV29-1 to TRBJ2-5, with TRBD2 identical over 11 bases. CDR1 SQVTM and CDR2 ANQGSEA come from the germline V gene. The CDR3 consists of 14 residues. V shed 6 bases, J shed 4 bases, and the junction held 7 bases outside the gene matches. CDR3 sequence: CSVELAGDVETQYF. The CDR3 DNA sequence: TGCAGCGTAGAACTAGCGGGAGACGTAGAGACCCAGTACTTC. Drawing the rest from reference TRBV29-1 and TRBJ2-5, the complete variable domain is SAVISQKPSRDICQRGTSLTIQCQVDSQVTMMFWYRQQPGQSLTLIATANQGSEATYESGFVIDKFPISRPNLTFSTLTVSNMSPEDSSIYLCSVELAGDVETQYFGPGTRLLVL.

This clonotype was detected many times. The genes are TRBV7-9 and TRBJ2-7; 10 nucleotides agree with TRBD1. V was clipped by 2 bases and J by 5 bases; unmatched bases: 9. The CDR3 is made up of 16 amino acids. The germline gives CDR1 SEHNR, CDR2 FQNEAQ (reference sequence). The CDR3 loop is CASSLFVGTGDNEQYF. For the CDR3, the DNA is TGTGCCAGCAGCTTATTTGTTGGGACAGGGGATAACGAGCAGTACTTC.

The sample holds many counts of this clonotype. The V and J genes are TRBV7-9 and TRBJ2-1; D is ambiguous. V lost 5 bases, J lost 7 bases, and 15 bases lay in between. Germline assignment: CDR1 SEHNR and CDR2 FQNEAQ (reference sequence). The CDR3 runs 14 residues. The CDR3 region has the DNA TGTGCCAGCAGCGAAAATACGGGTCCGAATGAGCAGTTCTTC. This encodes CASSENTGPNEQFF.

In this sample, this clonotype turned up many times. This chain connects TRBV27 to TRBJ2-7, with D possibly being TRBD2 (5 bases). From germline, CDR1 is MNHEY and CDR2 SMNVEV (reference sequence). The CDR3 has 16 residues. Trimming pared 5 bases from V and 4 bases from J, leaving 21 bases between. This CDR3 is CASSLIYRTYNYEQYF. For the CDR3, the DNA is TGTGCCAGCAGTCTAATCTACCGGACTTACAATTACGAGCAGTACTTC.

This clonotype appeared many times. The chain employs TRBV28 and TRBJ1-2, with TRBD1 matching 12 bases. The CDR3 runs to 17 residues. Trimming removed 3 bases from V and 3 bases from J; junction bases left unmatched: 8. CDR1 and CDR2 from the germline V gene are MDHEN and SYDVKM. The CDR3 protein is CASSFSPGQGADYGYTF. The CDR3 DNA reads as TGTGCCAGCAGTTTCTCCCCGGGACAGGGGGCGGACTATGGCTACACCTTC.

This chain uses TRBV7-9 with TRBJ1-1; D possibly corresponds to TRBD1 (5 bases). Per the germline V gene, CDR1 is SEHNR and CDR2 is FQNEAQ (reference sequence). The length of the CDR3 is 17 residues. Trimming shortened V by 1 base and J by 1 base, and 16 bases separated the two germline ends. CDR3 residues: CASSLEVFLGENTEAFF. The CDR3 DNA reads as TGTGCCAGCAGCTTAGAGGTTTTCTTGGGGGAGAACACTGAAGCTTTCTTT. The full variable domain, in which reference TRBV7-9 and TRBJ1-1 provide the parts outside the CDR3, is DTGVSQNPRHKITKRGQNVTFRCDPISEHNRLYWYRQTLGQGPEFLTYFQNEAQLEKSRLLSDRFSAERPKGSFSTLEIQRTEQGDSAMYLCASSLEVFLGENTEAFFGQGTRLTVV.

In its sample, this clonotype was seen many times. This chain joins TRBV28 and TRBJ1-1; D is ambiguous. Germline V lookup: CDR1 MDHEN, CDR2 SYDVKM. The CDR3 length is 12 residues. Trimming took off 5 bases at V and 6 bases at J, with 10 bases between the two ends. CDR3 amino acids: CASSPRIAEAFF. DNA for the CDR3: TGTGCCAGCAGTCCGCGAATTGCTGAAGCTTTCTTT.

Note on this clonotype: A read error may explain this, as a much larger clone is one base away. The chain carries TRBV28 and TRBJ2-1, with 8 bases fitting TRBD1. Germline V CDR1 and CDR2: MDHEN, SYDVKM. The CDR3 spans 11 residues. This CDR3 is CAGSTPTGEFF. The CDR3 DNA follows: TGTGCCGGCAGTACCCCGACAGGGGAGTTCTTC.

This clonotype showed up many times. The genes are TRBV5-1 and TRBJ2-1; D may be TRBD2 (6 bases). V shed 9 bases and J shed 2 bases, with 15 bases lying between them. Germline loops: CDR1 SGHRS, CDR2 YFSETQ. The CDR3 loop spans 14 amino acids. The CDR3 DNA reads as TGCGCCACAAGAAGCGGGTTCGCCTACAATGAGCAGTTCTTC. This sequence encodes CATRSGFAYNEQFF. The whole variable domain, filled in from reference TRBV5-1 and TRBJ2-1, reads KAGVTQTPRYLIKTRGQQVTLSCSPISGHRSVSWYQQTPGQGLQFLFEYFSETQRNKGNFPGRFSGRQFSNSRSEMNVSTLELGDSALYLCATRSGFAYNEQFFGPGTRLTVL.

V usage is TRBV5-1 and J usage is TRBJ2-5, with D uncertain. Germline V gene data show CDR1 as SGHRS and CDR2 as YFSETQ. Trimming took off 3 bases at V and 1 base at J, with 10 bases between the two ends. This CDR3 contains 14 residues. The CDR3, as DNA: TGCGCCAGCAGCTCTCGACCCAGCCAAGAGACCCAGTACTTC. Its translation is CASSSRPSQETQYF.

This clonotype was detected many times. This CDR3 is CASRNLRDAYEQYF. The CDR3 DNA reads TGTGCCAGCAGGAACCTCAGGGACGCCTACGAGCAGTACTTC. The chain recombines TRBV2 with TRBJ2-7, with D perhaps TRBD1 or TRBD2 (5 bases each). V was cut by 6 bases and J by 2 bases, with 14 bases left in between. The CDR3 totals 14 residues. CDR1 is SNHLY, CDR2 FYNNEI, per germline.

This clonotype was seen a few times. The chain links TRBV6-9 to TRBJ2-2; perhaps D is TRBD1 or TRBD2 (5 bases each). The V gene lost 4 bases and the J gene lost 1 base, with 10 bases spanning the gap. Germline assignment: CDR1 MNHGY and CDR2 SVAAGI. This CDR3 is 15 amino acids long. CDR3 protein: CASSFRDLNTGELFF. CDR3 sequence (DNA): TGTGCCAGCAGTTTCCGGGACCTGAACACCGGGGAGCTGTTTTTT.

The rearrangement links TRBV27 to TRBJ2-1; D uncertain. Germline V CDR1 and CDR2: MNHEY, SMNVEV (reference sequence). This CDR3 has 15 residues. Trimming pared 4 bases from V and 2 bases from J, leaving 12 bases between. The CDR3 sequence: CASSYRFETYNEQFF. DNA for the CDR3: TGTGCCAGCAGTTATCGCTTTGAGACCTACAATGAGCAGTTCTTC.

A few counts support this clonotype. The CDR3 reads CATSDHTDRGYEQYF. In DNA form, the CDR3 reads TGTGCCACCAGTGATCATACCGACAGGGGTTACGAGCAGTACTTC. The chain couples TRBV24-1 to TRBJ2-7; 8 bases align to TRBD1. CDR1 and CDR2 from the germline V gene are KGHDR and SFDVKD. This CDR3 spans 15 amino acids. V was clipped by 3 bases and J by 4 bases; unmatched bases: 7.

This clonotype was seen ten or more times. The CDR3 nucleotides are TGTGCCAGCAGCACCTACTTAGAGCCTGAAGCTTTCTTT. It encodes CASSTYLEPEAFF. The V gene is TRBV7-2, the J gene TRBJ1-1; D is ambiguous. Trimming removed 5 bases from V and 6 bases from J, with 13 bases in between. The germline gives CDR1 SGHTA, CDR2 FQGNSA. The CDR3 length is 13 residues.

This clonotype was seen many times. V is TRBV27 and J is TRBJ2-3; tentative D call: TRBD1 (6 bases). This CDR3 contains 14 residues. Trimming cost V 5 bases and J 8 bases, with 17 bases left between them. The V gene's germline CDR1 is MNHEY and CDR2 SMNVEV (reference sequence). This chain's CDR3 is CASSGLGQLVTQYF. CDR3 DNA sequence: TGTGCCAGCAGTGGGCTTGGACAGCTCGTTACGCAGTATTTT.

This clonotype was seen only a few times. CDR3 in DNA: TGTGCCTGGAGACCGGGACAGGGGGTCAACGAGCAGTACTTC. Translated: CAWRPGQGVNEQYF. The chain has TRBV30 and TRBJ2-7; 11 bases are shared with TRBD1. CDR1 and CDR2 (germline): GTSNPN, SVGIG (reference sequence). The trim removed 3 bases at V and 5 bases at J, leaving 6 bases unmatched. There are 14 residues in the CDR3.